These 24 T cell receptor beta chains originate from one sample sequenced in a study of cytomegalovirus exposure and HLA in healthy donors. PCR amplification relied on 60 Vbeta primers (plus 13 Jbeta primers). Method: immunoSEQ multiplex PCR; TCRdb's copy keeps in-frame clones and lacks some. The table includes about 140,000 clones, roughly 70% detected once. The sample was PBMCs. The receptor set was obtained from a man aged 25 to 45 in good health and CMV-seronegative.

V usage is TRBV5-6 and J usage is TRBJ1-5; the D is unclear. The CDR3 has 13 residues. Germline V CDR1 and CDR2: SGHDT, YYEEEE. Trimming shortened V by 2 bases and J by 9 bases, and 12 bases separated the two germline ends. This CDR3 reads CASSLGRGLPQHF. CDR3 sequence (DNA): TGTGCCAGCAGCTTAGGCAGAGGCTTGCCCCAGCATTTT.

This clone was seen only a few times. The chain uses TRBV28 and TRBJ1-2; D not resolved. The CDR3 totals 16 residues. CDR1 is MDHEN, CDR2 SYDVKM, per germline. Trimming stripped 7 bases from V and 6 bases from J, with 24 bases between. CDR3 amino acids: CASTIGGETRGNGYTF. Here the CDR3 DNA reads TGTGCCAGCACCATAGGTGGAGAGACGAGAGGGAATGGCTACACCTTC.

This clone was picked up a small number of times. The rearrangement uses TRBV5-6 and TRBJ2-2, with 9 bases aligning to TRBD2. This CDR3 is built from 15 residues. Germline V lookup: CDR1 SGHDT, CDR2 YYEEEE. The junction had 4 bases not matched to a gene; V was cut back by 5 bases and J by 2 bases. CDR3 amino acids: CASRVSGGNTGELFF. The DNA for the CDR3 is TGTGCCAGCAGAGTTAGCGGGGGTAACACCGGGGAGCTGTTTTTT. The entire variable domain, with the rest obtained from reference TRBV5-6 and TRBJ2-2, is as follows: DAGVTQSPTHLIKTRGQQVTLRCSPKSGHDTVSWYQQALGQGPQFIFQYYEEEERQRGNFPDRFSGHQFPNYSSELNVNALLLGDSALYLCASRVSGGNTGELFFGEGSRLTVL.

The rearrangement links TRBV9 to TRBJ2-6; the D gene is possibly TRBD2 (5 bases). The germline CDR1 and CDR2 sequences are SGDLS and YYNGEE. Trimming took off 4 bases at V and 0 bases at J, with 17 bases between the two ends. This CDR3 is 18 amino acids long. The DNA for the CDR3 is TGTGCCAGCAGCTCCAAGAAGCGTGGGAGCTCTGGGGCCAACGTCCTGACTTTC. Its translation: CASSSKKRGSSGANVLTF. Together with reference TRBV9 and TRBJ2-6, the CDR3 gives the full variable domain: DSGVTQTPKHLITATGQRVTLRCSPRSGDLSVYWYQQSLDQGLQFLIQYYNGEERAKGNILERFSAQQFPDLHSELNLSSLELGDSALYFCASSSKKRGSSGANVLTFGAGSRLTVL.

This clone was seen more than once but under ten times. This chain joins TRBV28 and TRBJ2-7; 7 bases match TRBD1. This CDR3 is built from 15 residues. J was trimmed by 2 bases and V by 5 bases; bases with no gene match: 9. Germline CDR1 and CDR2: MDHEN and SYDVKM. The DNA of the CDR3 is TGTGCCAGCAGTCTCCTCTGGGACAGCACCTACGAGCAGTACTTC. It encodes CASSLLWDSTYEQYF.

The chain carries TRBV28 and TRBJ2-5; the D gene is possibly TRBD2 (6 bases). CDR1 and CDR2 from the germline V gene are MDHEN and SYDVKM. With 10 bases removed from V and 4 bases from J, the gap between germline ends came to 16 bases. This CDR3 contains 13 residues. Written as DNA, the CDR3 is TGTGCCACCGCGGGTGGGGGGAGAGAGACCCAGTACTTC. As protein: CATAGGGRETQYF.

The chain carries TRBV5-1 and TRBJ1-1; D might be TRBD1 (6 bases). This CDR3 has 16 residues. Germline values: CDR1 SGHRS, CDR2 YFSETQ. V gave up 3 bases and J gave up 5 bases, with 20 bases separating them. CDR3 protein: CASSWGGRGVGTEAFF. As DNA, the CDR3 is TGCGCCAGCAGCTGGGGGGGGCGGGGAGTAGGGACTGAAGCTTTCTTT.

This chain connects TRBV11-2 to TRBJ2-7; TRBD1 might be the D (6 bases). Trimming took 1 base from V and 5 from J, leaving 21 bases between them. The CDR3 is made up of 17 amino acids. Looked up from germline, CDR1 is SGHAT and CDR2 is FQNNGV. The CDR3 protein is CASSLGALNRAGDEQYF. The CDR3, as DNA: TGTGCCAGCAGCTTAGGGGCGCTAAACAGGGCTGGGGACGAGCAGTACTTC.

The chain joins TRBV9 to TRBJ2-5; TRBD2 is a possible D gene (6 bases). V lost 4 bases, J lost 4 bases, and 17 bases lay in between. The germline gives CDR1 SGDLS, CDR2 YYNGEE. The CDR3 totals 15 residues. CDR3 coding DNA: TGTGCCAGCAGCCCCCGGTCGGGAGACGGAGAGACCCAGTACTTC. Amino acid sequence: CASSPRSGDGETQYF.

The rearrangement joins TRBV6-5 to TRBJ2-7; 8 positions match TRBD1. CDR3 size: 14 residues. Trimming at V came to 5 bases and at J to 3 bases, leaving 6 bases not matched to a gene. Germline values: CDR1 MNHEY, CDR2 SVGAGI. For the CDR3, the DNA is TGTGCCAGCAGTCCGACAGGGGAGTACTACGAGCAGTACTTC. This gives the protein CASSPTGEYYEQYF.

This clone appeared once. V is TRBV9 and J is TRBJ2-5; 9 bases fit TRBD1. The J call may not be correct, given that the DNA end is closer to TRBJ2-7. Germline V gene sequence: CDR1 SGDLS, CDR2 YYNGEE. This CDR3 region has 14 residues. CDR3 in DNA: TGTGCCAGCAGCGTTGACCACAGGGGGCTCGAGCAGTACTTC. It codes for CASSVDHRGLEQYF.

The gene calls are TRBV9 and TRBJ1-1; D remains ambiguous. Germline lookup yields CDR1 SGDLS and CDR2 YYNGEE. The CDR3 has 13 amino acids. The V and J ends lost 4 bases and 3 bases respectively, with 10 bases between them. The DNA of the CDR3 is TGTGCCAGCAGCCCGGCAGGCCACACTGAAGCTTTCTTT. Translated, it gives CASSPAGHTEAFF. The variable domain in full, with the rest retrieved from reference TRBV9 and TRBJ1-1, is DSGVTQTPKHLITATGQRVTLRCSPRSGDLSVYWYQQSLDQGLQFLIQYYNGEERAKGNILERFSAQQFPDLHSELNLSSLELGDSALYFCASSPAGHTEAFFGQGTRLTVV.

The chain couples TRBV9 to TRBJ1-2, with D possibly being TRBD1 (5 bases). The length of the CDR3 is 12 residues. Trimming stripped 0 bases from V and 6 bases from J, with 6 bases between. Germline CDR1 SGDLS, CDR2 YYNGEE. The DNA of the CDR3 is TGTGCCAGCAGCGTAGCAGGGCATGGCTACACCTTC. This gives the protein CASSVAGHGYTF.

The chain links TRBV5-5 to TRBJ1-4; D might be TRBD1 (5 bases). The V end was cut by 1 base, the J end by 8 bases, with 9 bases between. Per germline, CDR1 SGHKS and CDR2 YYEKEE (reference sequence). CDR3 length equals 13 residues. CDR3 in DNA: TGTGCCAGCAGCTTGTTTGGGGGGGAAAAACTGTTTTTT. Translation: CASSLFGGEKLFF.

V usage is TRBV30 and J usage is TRBJ1-6, with no clear D. Germline-derived CDR1 and CDR2 are GTSNPN and SVGIG (reference sequence). The CDR3 is made up of 13 amino acids. The V end was cut by 2 bases, the J end by 6 bases, with 8 bases between. The CDR3 coding sequence is TGTGCCTGGAGTTCCCGCGGTAATTCACCCCTCCACTTT. Residues: CAWSSRGNSPLHF.

The chain is built from TRBV7-2 and TRBJ1-5, with a tentative D call TRBD1 (6 bases). Looked up from germline, CDR1 is SGHTA and CDR2 is FQGNSA. The length of the CDR3 is 15 residues. Trimming shortened V by 2 bases and J by 5 bases, and 13 bases separated the two germline ends. CDR3 protein: CASSLRQGRDQPQHF. The DNA of the CDR3 is TGTGCCAGCAGCTTACGGCAGGGGCGGGATCAGCCCCAGCATTTT.

The chain's CDR3 is CAGDLRDIPFTLHF. The CDR3 DNA reads as TGCGCCGGGGACCTCCGGGACATCCCCTTTACCCTCCACTTT. The chain joins TRBV10-1 to TRBJ1-6; possibly TRBD1 for D (6 bases). The CDR3 runs 14 residues. Trimming cost V 11 bases and J 14 bases, with 25 bases left between them. CDR1 is WNHNN and CDR2 is SYGVQD in the germline V gene (reference sequence).

This sequence joins TRBV5-1 and TRBJ2-1, with 9 nucleotides matching TRBD2. Per germline, CDR1 SGHRS and CDR2 YFSETQ. The CDR3 has 16 residues. V was pared by 2 bases and J by 4 bases, with 7 bases of the junction left unmatched. Here the CDR3 reads CASSFRGTSSYNEQFF. The CDR3 nucleotides are TGCGCCAGCAGCTTCCGAGGGACTAGCTCTTACAATGAGCAGTTCTTC.

V usage is TRBV4-1 and J usage is TRBJ2-5; tentatively, D is TRBD2 (6 bases). The V end lost 3 bases, the J end lost 5 bases, and 13 bases lay between the germline ends. The germline V gene encodes CDR1 MGHRA and CDR2 YSYEKL. This CDR3 region has 14 residues. The CDR3 DNA follows: TGCGCCAGCAGCCAGTACGAAGGGAGGGAGACCCAGTACTTC. It is translated as CASSQYEGRETQYF.

The CDR3 region is CASSLAGDTDTQYF. Here the CDR3 DNA reads TGCGCCAGCAGTTTAGCGGGGGACACAGATACGCAGTATTTT. V and J are TRBV5-1 and TRBJ2-3, with 9 nucleotides matching TRBD2. The CDR3 totals 14 residues. J was trimmed by 2 bases and V by 5 bases; bases with no gene match: 3. Germline values: CDR1 SGHRS, CDR2 YFSETQ.

The chain links TRBV6-4 to TRBJ2-3; 7 nucleotides align to TRBD1. V shed 0 bases, J shed 6 bases, and the junction held 6 bases outside the gene matches. The germline CDR1 and CDR2 sequences are MRHNA and SNTAGT. CDR3 length: 15 residues. CDR3 sequence (DNA): TGTGCCAGCAGTGACTCAGACAGGGCGGGCGATACGCAGTATTTT. It specifies CASSDSDRAGDTQYF.

This chain joins TRBV5-5 and TRBJ2-4; possibly TRBD1 for D (5 bases). Trimming took 0 bases from V and 8 from J, leaving 12 bases between them. CDR1 SGHKS and CDR2 YYEKEE come from the germline V gene (reference sequence). CDR3 length: 14 residues. This chain's CDR3 is CASSLGSLGDIQYF. In DNA form, the CDR3 reads TGTGCCAGCAGCTTGGGATCCTTAGGGGACATTCAGTACTTC.

CDR3 amino acids: CASSLEGGGRAADTQYF. DNA for the CDR3: TGCGCCAGCAGCTTGGAAGGGGGAGGGAGGGCCGCAGATACGCAGTATTTT. This chain links TRBV5-1 with TRBJ2-3; possible D gene TRBD2, 7 bases. The length of the CDR3 is 17 residues. CDR1 is SGHRS and CDR2 is YFSETQ in the germline V gene. The V end was cut by 0 bases, the J end by 4 bases, with 18 bases between.

The chain carries TRBV11-2 and TRBJ2-7; D might be TRBD2 (6 bases). The CDR3 is 15 residues long. The V end lost 1 base, the J end lost 4 bases, and 14 bases lay between the germline ends. CDR1 SGHAT and CDR2 FQNNGV come from the germline V gene. CDR3 sequence (DNA): TGTGCCAGCAGCTTAGTGCCGGGGGTTGTATACGAGCAGTACTTC. It is translated as CASSLVPGVVYEQYF.